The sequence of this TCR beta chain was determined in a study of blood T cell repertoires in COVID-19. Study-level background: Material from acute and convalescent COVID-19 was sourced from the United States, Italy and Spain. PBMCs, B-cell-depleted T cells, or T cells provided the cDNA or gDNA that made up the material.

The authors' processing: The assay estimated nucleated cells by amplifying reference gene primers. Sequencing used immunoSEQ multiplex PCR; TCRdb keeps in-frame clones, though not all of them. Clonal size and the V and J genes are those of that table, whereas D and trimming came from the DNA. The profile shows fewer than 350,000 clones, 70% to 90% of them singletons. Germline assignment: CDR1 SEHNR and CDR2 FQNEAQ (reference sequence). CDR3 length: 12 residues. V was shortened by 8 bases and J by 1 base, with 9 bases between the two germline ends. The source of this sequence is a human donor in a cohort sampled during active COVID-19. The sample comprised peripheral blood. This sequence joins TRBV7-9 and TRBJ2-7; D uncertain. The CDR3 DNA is TGTGCCAGCGCCGAACGGTCCTACGAGCAGTACTTC. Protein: CASAERSYEQYF.